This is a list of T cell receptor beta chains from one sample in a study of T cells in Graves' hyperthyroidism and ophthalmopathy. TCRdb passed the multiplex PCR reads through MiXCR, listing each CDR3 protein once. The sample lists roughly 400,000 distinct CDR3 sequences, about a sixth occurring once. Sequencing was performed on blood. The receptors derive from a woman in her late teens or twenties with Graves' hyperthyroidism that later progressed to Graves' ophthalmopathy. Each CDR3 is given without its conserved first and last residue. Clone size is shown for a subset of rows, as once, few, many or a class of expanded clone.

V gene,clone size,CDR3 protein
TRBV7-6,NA,ASSFGGGELF
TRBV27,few,ASSPRGLYEQY
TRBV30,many,AWNVGATNEKLF
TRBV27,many,ASSLYSPRRTDVIGSYNSPLH
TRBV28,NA,ASSLAPGVETQY
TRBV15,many,ATSRDRGRAQPQH
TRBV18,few,ASSPQGNYYEQY
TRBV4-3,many,ASSQETSGSTDTQY
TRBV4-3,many,ASSQVSYYEQF
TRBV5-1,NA,ASSLGGGIMSDTQY
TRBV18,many,ASSPEQYYGYT
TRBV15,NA,ATSNGQGAGSYNEQF
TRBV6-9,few,ASSYRGLAGAGELF
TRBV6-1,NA,ASSTTSGSYREQF
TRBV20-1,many,SASVGRNYGYT
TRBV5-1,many,ASSLDGAQVQPQH
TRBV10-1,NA,ASRPDRANTGELF
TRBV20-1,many,SARGGSDYEQY
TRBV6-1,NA,ASSFDYRPAGETGELF
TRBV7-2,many,ASSFAGGEQF
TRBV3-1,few,ASSQVKETQY
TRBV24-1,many,ATSDRQGLGQPQH
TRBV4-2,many,ASSPETHPYEQY
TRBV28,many,ASSLSEADTQY
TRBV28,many,ASSLYREGAF
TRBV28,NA,ASSSPDRVRNEQF
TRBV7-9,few,ASSLVAPSGKWDERF
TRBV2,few,ASSGGLSNEKLF
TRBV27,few,ASRIGTKPHNEQF
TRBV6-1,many,ASSSWGQGGYT
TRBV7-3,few,ASSLSPPYLMNTEAF
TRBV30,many,AWSVSAGAQY
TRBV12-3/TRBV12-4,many,ASSPVKGGQPQH
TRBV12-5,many,ASGSKGHVAHEQY
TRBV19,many,ASSTGLVYQPQH
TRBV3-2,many,ASSHGQLRETQY
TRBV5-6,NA,ASSLVAGEFGEQF
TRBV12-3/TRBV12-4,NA,ASSLVAVSGNTIY
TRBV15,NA,ATSRGLAGGSSYEQY
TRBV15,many,ATSIGQGLEAF
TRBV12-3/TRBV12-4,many,ASSLLAGPHEQY
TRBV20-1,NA,SARAPRDRAGYEQF
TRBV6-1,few,ASSEEGMGPYEQY
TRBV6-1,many,ASRGTSGNEQF
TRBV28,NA,ASSYRGSAF
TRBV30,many,AWMGQPNSPLH
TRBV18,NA,ASSSSGGGNSPLH